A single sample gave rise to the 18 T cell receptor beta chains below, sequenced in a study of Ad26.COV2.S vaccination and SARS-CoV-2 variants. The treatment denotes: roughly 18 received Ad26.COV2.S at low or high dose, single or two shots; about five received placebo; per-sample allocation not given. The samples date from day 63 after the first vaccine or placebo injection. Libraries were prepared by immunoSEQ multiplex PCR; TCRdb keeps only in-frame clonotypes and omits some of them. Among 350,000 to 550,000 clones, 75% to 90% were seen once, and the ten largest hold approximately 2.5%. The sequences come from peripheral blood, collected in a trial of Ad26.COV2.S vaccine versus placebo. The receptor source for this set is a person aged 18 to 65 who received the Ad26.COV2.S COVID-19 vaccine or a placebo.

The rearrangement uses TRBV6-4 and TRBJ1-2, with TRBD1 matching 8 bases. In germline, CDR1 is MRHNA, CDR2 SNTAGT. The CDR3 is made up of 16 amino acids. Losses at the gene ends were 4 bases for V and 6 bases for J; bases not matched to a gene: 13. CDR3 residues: CASSVTPGQDFDGYTF. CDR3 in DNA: TGTGCCAGCAGTGTCACACCGGGACAGGATTTCGATGGCTACACCTTC.

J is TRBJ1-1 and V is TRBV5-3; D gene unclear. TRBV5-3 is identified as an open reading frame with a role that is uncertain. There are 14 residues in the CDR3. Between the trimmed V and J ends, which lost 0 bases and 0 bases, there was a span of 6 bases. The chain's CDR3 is CARSLVLMNTEAFF. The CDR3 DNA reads TGTGCCAGAAGCTTGGTGCTGATGAACACTGAAGCTTTCTTT.

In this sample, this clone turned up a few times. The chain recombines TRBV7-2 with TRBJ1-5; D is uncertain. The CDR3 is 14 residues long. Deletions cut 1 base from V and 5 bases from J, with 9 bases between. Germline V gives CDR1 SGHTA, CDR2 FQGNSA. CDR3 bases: TGTGCCAGCAGCTTAGGTAGCAGCCATCAGCCCCAGCATTTT. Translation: CASSLGSSHQPQHF.

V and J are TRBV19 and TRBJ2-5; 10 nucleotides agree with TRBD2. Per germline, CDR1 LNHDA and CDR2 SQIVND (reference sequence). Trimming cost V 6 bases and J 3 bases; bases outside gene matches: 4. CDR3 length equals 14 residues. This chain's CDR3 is CASSRTSGKETQYF. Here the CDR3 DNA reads TGTGCCAGTAGCAGGACTAGCGGAAAAGAGACCCAGTACTTC. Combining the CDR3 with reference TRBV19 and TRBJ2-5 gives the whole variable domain DGGITQSPKYLFRKEGQNVTLSCEQNLNHDAMYWYRQDPGQGLRLIYYSQIVNDFQKGDIAEGYSVSREKKESFPLTVTSAQKNPTAFYLCASSRTSGKETQYFGPGTRLLVL.

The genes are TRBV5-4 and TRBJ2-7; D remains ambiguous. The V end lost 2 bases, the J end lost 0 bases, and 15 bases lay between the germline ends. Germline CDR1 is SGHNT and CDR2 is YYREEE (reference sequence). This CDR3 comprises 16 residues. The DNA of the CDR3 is TGTGCCAGCAGCTTTTTCGGTGGCCAGAGCTCCTACGAGCAGTACTTC. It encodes CASSFFGGQSSYEQYF.

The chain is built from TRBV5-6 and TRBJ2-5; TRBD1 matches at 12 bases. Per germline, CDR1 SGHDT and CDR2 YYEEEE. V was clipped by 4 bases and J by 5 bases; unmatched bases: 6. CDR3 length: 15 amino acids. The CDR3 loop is CASSPRDRGQETQYF. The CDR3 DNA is TGTGCCAGCAGCCCCCGGGACAGGGGGCAGGAGACCCAGTACTTC. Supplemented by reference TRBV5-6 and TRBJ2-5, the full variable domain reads DAGVTQSPTHLIKTRGQQVTLRCSPKSGHDTVSWYQQALGQGPQFIFQYYEEEERQRGNFPDRFSGHQFPNYSSELNVNALLLGDSALYLCASSPRDRGQETQYFGPGTRLLVL.

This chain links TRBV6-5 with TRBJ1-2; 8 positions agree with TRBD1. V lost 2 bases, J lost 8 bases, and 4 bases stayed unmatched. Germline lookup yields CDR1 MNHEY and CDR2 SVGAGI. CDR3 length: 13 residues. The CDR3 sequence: CASSYGQGGGYTF. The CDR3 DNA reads TGTGCCAGCAGTTACGGACAGGGAGGAGGCTACACCTTC.

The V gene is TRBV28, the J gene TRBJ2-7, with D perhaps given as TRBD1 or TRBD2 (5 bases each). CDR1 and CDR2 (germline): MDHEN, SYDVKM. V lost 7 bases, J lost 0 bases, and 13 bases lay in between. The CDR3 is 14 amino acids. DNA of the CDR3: TGTGCCAGCATGGGGGAGAAAAGCTCCTACGAGCAGTACTTC. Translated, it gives CASMGEKSSYEQYF. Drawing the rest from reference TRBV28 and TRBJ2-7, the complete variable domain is DVKVTQSSRYLVKRTGEKVFLECVQDMDHENMFWYRQDPGLGLRLIYFSYDVKMKEKGDIPEGYSVSREKKERFSLILESASTNQTSMYLCASMGEKSSYEQYFGPGTRLTVT.

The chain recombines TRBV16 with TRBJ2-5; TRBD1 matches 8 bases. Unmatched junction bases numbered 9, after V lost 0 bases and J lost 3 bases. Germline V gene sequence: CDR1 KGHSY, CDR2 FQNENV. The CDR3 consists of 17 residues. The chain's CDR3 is CASSQSWGQVGEETQYF. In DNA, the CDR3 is TGTGCCAGCAGCCAATCGTGGGGACAGGTGGGGGAAGAGACCCAGTACTTC.

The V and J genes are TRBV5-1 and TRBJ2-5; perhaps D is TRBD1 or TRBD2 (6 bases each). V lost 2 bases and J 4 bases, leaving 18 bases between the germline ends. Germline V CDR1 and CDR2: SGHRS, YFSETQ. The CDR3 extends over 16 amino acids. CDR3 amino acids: CASSFSGAPKGETQYF. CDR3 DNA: TGCGCCAGCAGCTTTTCGGGGGCACCAAAGGGAGAGACCCAGTACTTC.

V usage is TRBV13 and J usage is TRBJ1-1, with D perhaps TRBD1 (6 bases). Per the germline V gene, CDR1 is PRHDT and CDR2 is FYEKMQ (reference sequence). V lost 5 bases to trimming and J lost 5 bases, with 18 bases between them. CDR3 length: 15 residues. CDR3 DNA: TGTGCCAGCAGCCTCCTGGGGGGGCGAAGGACTGAAGCTTTCTTT. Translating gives CASSLLGGRRTEAFF. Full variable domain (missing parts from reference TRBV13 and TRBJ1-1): AAGVIQSPRHLIKEKRETATLKCYPIPRHDTVYWYQQGPGQDPQFLISFYEKMQSDKGSIPDRFSAQQFSDYHSELNMSSLELGDSALYFCASSLLGGRRTEAFFGQGTRLTVV.

The CDR3, as DNA: TGTGCCAGCAGTTTTAATGCAGGGAGTCAAAACATTCAGTACTTC. Protein sequence: CASSFNAGSQNIQYF. The chain carries TRBV6-2 or TRBV6-3 and TRBJ2-4, with D perhaps TRBD1 or TRBD2 (5 bases each). Germline CDR1 is MNHEY and CDR2 is SVGEGT. Trimming cost V 4 bases and J 5 bases, with 15 bases left between them. The CDR3 has 15 amino acids.

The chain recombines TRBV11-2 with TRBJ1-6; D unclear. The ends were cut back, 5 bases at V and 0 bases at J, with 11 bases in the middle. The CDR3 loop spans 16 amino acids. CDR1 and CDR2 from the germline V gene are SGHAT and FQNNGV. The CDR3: CASSPLESSYNSPLHF. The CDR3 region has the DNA TGTGCCAGCAGCCCCCTCGAGAGCTCCTATAATTCACCCCTCCACTTT.

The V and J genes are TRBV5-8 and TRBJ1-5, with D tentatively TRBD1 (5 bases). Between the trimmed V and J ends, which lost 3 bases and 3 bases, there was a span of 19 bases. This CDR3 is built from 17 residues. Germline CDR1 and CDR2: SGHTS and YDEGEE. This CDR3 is CASSSASGLMDNQPQHF. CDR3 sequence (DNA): TGTGCCAGCAGCTCCGCGTCGGGACTAATGGACAATCAGCCCCAGCATTTT.

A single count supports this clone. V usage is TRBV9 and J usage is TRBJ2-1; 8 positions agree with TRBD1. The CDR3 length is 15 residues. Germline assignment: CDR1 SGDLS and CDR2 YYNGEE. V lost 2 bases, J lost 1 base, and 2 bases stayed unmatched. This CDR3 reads CASSVTGGSYNEQFF. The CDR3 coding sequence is TGTGCCAGCAGCGTTACAGGGGGGTCCTACAATGAGCAGTTCTTC.

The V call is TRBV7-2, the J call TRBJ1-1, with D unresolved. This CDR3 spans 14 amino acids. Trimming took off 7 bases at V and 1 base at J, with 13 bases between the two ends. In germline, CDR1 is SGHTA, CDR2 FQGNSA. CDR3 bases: TGTGCCAGCACCCCCCGATTGGGGAACACTGAAGCTTTCTTT. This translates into CASTPRLGNTEAFF.

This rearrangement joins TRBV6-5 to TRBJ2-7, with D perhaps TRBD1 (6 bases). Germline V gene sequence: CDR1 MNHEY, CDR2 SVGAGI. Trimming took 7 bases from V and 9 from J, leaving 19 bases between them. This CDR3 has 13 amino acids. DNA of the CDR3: TGTGCCAGCACCTGGGGGCCAGATACGATGCAGTACTTC. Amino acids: CASTWGPDTMQYF.

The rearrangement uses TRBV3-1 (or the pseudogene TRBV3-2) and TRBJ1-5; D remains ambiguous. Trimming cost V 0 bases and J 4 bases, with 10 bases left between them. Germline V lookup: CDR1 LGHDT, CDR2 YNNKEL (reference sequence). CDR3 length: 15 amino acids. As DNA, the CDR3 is TGTGCCAGCAGCCAAGACTTAACAGCTAATCAGCCCCAGCATTTT. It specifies CASSQDLTANQPQHF.